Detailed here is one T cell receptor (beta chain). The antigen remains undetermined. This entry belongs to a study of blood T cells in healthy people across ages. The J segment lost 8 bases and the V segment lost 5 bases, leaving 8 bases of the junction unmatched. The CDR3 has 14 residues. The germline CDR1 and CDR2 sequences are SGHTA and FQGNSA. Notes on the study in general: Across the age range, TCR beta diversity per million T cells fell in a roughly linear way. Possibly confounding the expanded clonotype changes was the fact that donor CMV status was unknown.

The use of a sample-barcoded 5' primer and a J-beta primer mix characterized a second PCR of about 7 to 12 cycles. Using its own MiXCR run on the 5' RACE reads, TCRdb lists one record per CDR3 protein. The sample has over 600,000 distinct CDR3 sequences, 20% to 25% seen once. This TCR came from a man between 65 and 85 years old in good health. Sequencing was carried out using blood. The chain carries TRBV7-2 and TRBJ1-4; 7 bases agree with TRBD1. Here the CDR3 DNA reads TGTGCCAGCAGCCCCGACAGGGCCTGGGAAAAACTGTTTTTT. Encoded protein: CASSPDRAWEKLFF.